This T cell receptor beta chain was sequenced in a study of blood T cells in healthy people across ages. No fewer than 5.5 micrograms of total RNA were isolated from every sample. This clonotype was detected a few times. Using a J-beta primer mix together with a sample-barcoded 5' primer, a second PCR was run for about 6 to 12 cycles. TCRdb ran MiXCR on the 5' RACE reads and lists one entry per CDR3 protein. The data contain about 780,000 distinct CDR3 sequences, roughly 26% of them seen just once; the ten biggest clones take up about 3%. Germline CDR1 is SGHRS and CDR2 is YFSETQ. Trimming took 4 bases from V and 3 from J, leaving 17 bases between them. This CDR3 contains 15 residues. The sample also formed part of further work on T cells of mothers and their children. Per that paper: The TCR beta CDR3 read count exceeded 9.5 million for each mother and was 2.5 million to 3 million for each child.

This rearrangement joins TRBV5-1 to TRBJ2-7; possibly TRBD1 or TRBD2 for D (5 bases each). The sequenced material came from blood. The sequence was obtained from a boy between 10 and 17 years old in good health. In nucleotides, the CDR3 is TGCGCCAGCAGCCCCCCAGGGACCTCCAGCTACGAGCAGTACTTC. It translates to CASSPPGTSSYEQYF.